The 29 T cell receptor beta chains reported below all come from one sample, sequenced in a study of shared clonotypes between healthy human individuals. Assay: immunoSEQ multiplex PCR; the TCRdb copy retains only in-frame clones and omits some. The table has fewer than 1 million clones, approximately 97% seen once. Naive CD8 cells lacked CD45RO and underwent positive selection for CCR7, leaving out terminally differentiated effector memory CD45RA+ cells. Sequencing input: naive CD8+ T cells sorted from blood. These receptors originate from a man aged 25-45 years in good health.

The chain has TRBV7-2 and TRBJ2-3, with D unclear. Germline CDR1 and CDR2: SGHTA and FQGNSA. V dropped 4 bases and J dropped 2 bases, with 13 bases sitting between them. This CDR3 comprises 15 residues. This chain's CDR3 is CASSSYTTVTDTQYF. CDR3 bases: TGTGCCAGCAGCTCGTATACCACCGTCACAGATACGCAGTATTTT.

The chain joins TRBV10-3 to TRBJ1-1; D is uncertain. Trimming took off 7 bases at V and 5 bases at J, with 11 bases between the two ends. The CDR3 is made up of 12 amino acids. Germline CDR1 reads ENHRY; CDR2 reads SYGVKD. This chain's CDR3 is CAIKDPGTEAFF. The CDR3 region has the DNA TGTGCCATCAAGGACCCGGGGACTGAAGCTTTCTTT.

CDR3 DNA: TGTGCCAGCAGCTTAGCCCCGCCATACTTTCAGGAGACCCAGTACTTC. Its protein product is CASSLAPPYFQETQYF. This sequence joins TRBV7-6 and TRBJ2-5; D is unresolved. The CDR3 loop spans 16 amino acids. The V and J ends lost 0 bases and 5 bases respectively, with 16 bases between them. CDR1 and CDR2 (germline): SGHVS, FNYEAQ.

The J gene is TRBJ1-5, the V gene TRBV27; the D gene is possibly TRBD1 (5 bases). Germline CDR1 reads MNHEY; CDR2 reads SMNVEV (reference sequence). CDR3 length: 12 residues. CDR3 DNA: TGTGCGGTCGGGGGGGGAGGGCAGCCCCAGCATTTT. Protein sequence: CAVGGGGQPQHF.

This sequence joins TRBV4-1 and TRBJ2-7; D uncertain. This CDR3 has 14 residues. The germline V gene encodes CDR1 MGHRA and CDR2 YSYEKL. Trimming took off 4 bases at V and 2 bases at J, with 12 bases between the two ends. CDR3 sequence: CASSPDTMAYEQYF. The CDR3 coding sequence is TGCGCCAGCAGCCCCGACACCATGGCCTACGAGCAGTACTTC.

The chain joins TRBV27 to TRBJ2-7, with D possibly being TRBD2 (5 bases). From germline, CDR1 is MNHEY and CDR2 SMNVEV (reference sequence). The V and J ends lost 4 bases and 5 bases respectively, with 24 bases between them. The length of the CDR3 is 17 residues. The CDR3 DNA sequence: TGTGCCAGCAGTTCCCCGGGGAGCGGCGGAAGGACTCACGAGCAGTACTTC. Its translation: CASSSPGSGGRTHEQYF.

The chain combines TRBV7-6 with TRBJ1-2; D gene unclear. The germline CDR1 and CDR2 sequences are SGHVS and FNYEAQ. The CDR3 is made up of 14 amino acids. Trimming took 2 bases from V and 8 from J, leaving 15 bases between them. The CDR3 DNA sequence: TGTGCCAGCAGCTTATCCCCCGGGGATTGGGGCTACACCTTC. Protein product: CASSLSPGDWGYTF.

The rearrangement uses TRBV6-5 and TRBJ1-1, with a possible D match to TRBD1 (6 bases). Trimming took off 6 bases at V and 5 bases at J, with 19 bases between the two ends. The CDR3 sequence is 15 residues long. Germline lookup yields CDR1 MNHEY and CDR2 SVGAGI. The CDR3 coding sequence is TGTGCCAGCAGCCAACCACAGGGTATACGAACTGAAGCTTTCTTT. Protein product: CASSQPQGIRTEAFF.

This chain joins TRBV19 and TRBJ2-7, with 7 nucleotides matching TRBD2. The CDR3 covers 15 residues. The germline V gene has CDR1 LNHDA and CDR2 SQIVND (reference sequence). The V and J ends lost 7 bases and 2 bases, in that order; junction bases with no gene match: 11. In nucleotides, the CDR3 is TGTGCCAGTAAAACGTCCAGCGGGATTCCCTACGAGCAGTACTTC. Translated, it gives CASKTSSGIPYEQYF.

The rearrangement links TRBV29-1 to TRBJ1-2; D is uncertain. This CDR3 is 16 amino acids long. V dropped 0 bases and J dropped 0 bases, with 14 bases sitting between them. Per the germline V gene, CDR1 is SQVTM and CDR2 is ANQGSEA. CDR3 region: CSVEDRRRGANYGYTF. Written as DNA, the CDR3 is TGCAGCGTTGAAGATCGGCGCCGTGGAGCTAACTATGGCTACACCTTC.

V gene TRBV9 combines with J gene TRBJ1-1; D is perhaps TRBD1 (6 bases). V lost 4 bases, J lost 4 bases, and 14 bases lay in between. This CDR3 is built from 14 residues. Germline V gene data show CDR1 as SGDLS and CDR2 as YYNGEE. The CDR3 protein is CASSPGGGTTEAFF. CDR3 coding DNA: TGTGCCAGCAGCCCTGGAGGGGGGACCACTGAAGCTTTCTTT.

V gene TRBV9 combines with J gene TRBJ2-1, with D maybe TRBD1 (6 bases). This CDR3 has 15 residues. Germline V lookup: CDR1 SGDLS, CDR2 YYNGEE. V gave up 4 bases and J gave up 4 bases, with 15 bases separating them. The CDR3 sequence is CASSKQGYTYNEQFF. DNA of the CDR3: TGTGCCAGCAGCAAACAGGGTTATACGTACAATGAGCAGTTCTTC.

This clone was picked up one time. The chain joins TRBV10-2 to TRBJ1-2; 7 nucleotides align to TRBD1. V shed 6 bases and J 4 bases; nucleotides not matched to a gene: 14. CDR3 length: 16 residues. The germline V gene has CDR1 WSHSY and CDR2 SAAADI. The CDR3 sequence: CASSGTETFLLYGYTF. CDR3 in DNA: TGCGCCAGCAGCGGGACAGAAACATTTCTCCTCTATGGCTACACCTTC.

The V and J genes are TRBV7-9 and TRBJ2-3; TRBD1 agrees at 7 bases. The V gene's germline CDR1 is SEHNR and CDR2 FQNEAQ (reference sequence). CDR3 length equals 16 residues. Trimming at V came to 6 bases and at J to 3 bases, leaving 12 bases not matched to a gene. This chain's CDR3 is CASRTIRDSITDTQYF. The CDR3 DNA sequence: TGTGCCAGCAGAACGATCCGGGACAGTATAACAGATACGCAGTATTTT.

This clone was picked up one time. The gene calls are TRBV5-1 and TRBJ2-3; 7 positions agree with TRBD1. This CDR3 spans 16 amino acids. Trimming removed 5 bases from V and 2 bases from J; junction bases left unmatched: 11. Germline V gene lookup returns CDR1 SGHRS and CDR2 YFSETQ. The CDR3 sequence is CASRTIGTDLTDTQYF. The CDR3 bases are TGCGCCAGCAGGACGATAGGGACAGACCTCACAGATACGCAGTATTTT.

This clone was seen just once. V is TRBV7-9 and J is TRBJ2-7, with D possibly matching TRBD2 (6 bases). Germline V gene lookup returns CDR1 SEHNR and CDR2 FQNEAQ (reference sequence). The CDR3 sequence is 15 residues long. The V gene lost 6 bases and the J gene lost 7 bases, with 22 bases spanning the gap. The CDR3 is CASSPGASGDEEQYF. For the CDR3, the DNA is TGTGCCAGCAGTCCCGGAGCGTCGGGGGACGAGGAGCAGTACTTC.

The V gene is TRBV7-9, the J gene TRBJ2-2; the D gene is possibly TRBD1 (5 bases). Germline CDR1 SEHNR, CDR2 FQNEAQ (reference sequence). The CDR3 sequence is 16 residues long. V shed 2 bases and J shed 5 bases, with 15 bases lying between them. The CDR3 bases are TGTGCCAGCAGCTTAAGCTGGGGCAGTGGTACCGGGGAGCTGTTTTTT. Its translation is CASSLSWGSGTGELFF. The whole variable domain, remainder taken from reference TRBV7-9 and TRBJ2-2, is DTGVSQNPRHKITKRGQNVTFRCDPISEHNRLYWYRQTLGQGPEFLTYFQNEAQLEKSRLLSDRFSAERPKGSFSTLEIQRTEQGDSAMYLCASSLSWGSGTGELFFGEGSRLTVL.

The CDR3 loop reads CASSGDRGIGELFF. The CDR3 nucleotides read TGTGCCAGCAGCGGGGACAGGGGAATCGGGGAGCTGTTTTTT. The V and J genes are TRBV7-9 and TRBJ2-2; 10 positions match TRBD1. Germline V gives CDR1 SEHNR, CDR2 FQNEAQ (reference sequence). The CDR3 length is 14 residues. V shed 5 bases and J 7 bases; nucleotides not matched to a gene: 4.

This rearrangement joins TRBV5-1 to TRBJ2-5, with 9 bases lining up with TRBD2. Germline lookup yields CDR1 SGHRS and CDR2 YFSETQ. The V and J ends lost 0 bases and 2 bases, in that order; junction bases with no gene match: 5. This CDR3 is built from 16 residues. The CDR3 DNA reads TGCGCCAGCAGCTTGGAGGCGGGAGGGGGTCAAGAGACCCAGTACTTC. Protein product: CASSLEAGGGQETQYF.

J is TRBJ2-7 and V is TRBV5-1; D uncertain. The length of the CDR3 is 13 residues. With 0 bases removed from V and 6 bases from J, the gap between germline ends came to 10 bases. In germline, CDR1 is SGHRS, CDR2 YFSETQ. The CDR3, as DNA: TGCGCCAGCAGCTTGGCCCTTGACTTCGAGCAGTACTTC. Residues: CASSLALDFEQYF.

The chain joins TRBV19 to TRBJ1-5; D is perhaps TRBD1 (5 bases). Deletions cut 3 bases from V and 1 base from J, with 13 bases between. The CDR3 loop spans 16 amino acids. CDR1 and CDR2 (germline): LNHDA, SQIVND (reference sequence). The CDR3 DNA follows: TGTGCCAGTAGTATGACCCAGGGAGGAAGCAATCAGCCCCAGCATTTT. Translation: CASSMTQGGSNQPQHF.

The V gene is TRBV11-2, the J gene TRBJ2-1, with D possibly being TRBD1 or TRBD2 (5 bases each). V was pared by 5 bases and J by 9 bases, with 14 bases between. The CDR3 runs 13 residues. Germline CDR1 is SGHAT and CDR2 is FQNNGV. CDR3 bases: TGTGCCAGCAGCGGACCGAGGGGTAGTGAGCAGTTCTTC. It encodes CASSGPRGSEQFF. The variable domain in full, completed from reference TRBV11-2 and TRBJ2-1, reads EAGVAQSPRYKIIEKRQSVAFWCNPISGHATLYWYQQILGQGPKLLIQFQNNGVVDDSQLPKDRFSAERLKGVDSTLKIQPAKLEDSAVYLCASSGPRGSEQFFGPGTRLTVL.

This clone has more than one count but fewer than ten. This chain connects TRBV19 to TRBJ1-5, with TRBD1 as a possible D gene (5 bases). This CDR3 spans 15 amino acids. V gave up 5 bases and J gave up 5 bases, with 16 bases separating them. Per germline, CDR1 LNHDA and CDR2 SQIVND (reference sequence). The CDR3 nucleotides read TGTGCCAGTAGTGGATGGGACGGAGTTCATCAGCCCCAGCATTTT. Its protein is CASSGWDGVHQPQHF.

This chain connects TRBV7-8 to TRBJ1-5; 11 bases match TRBD1. Germline trimming cut 1 base from V and 5 bases from J; bases unmatched to any gene: 1. Germline V CDR1 and CDR2: SGHVS, FQNEAQ. CDR3 length: 15 amino acids. CDR3 loop: CASSLGTGGYQPQHF. The CDR3 coding sequence is TGTGCCAGCAGCTTAGGGACAGGGGGCTATCAGCCCCAGCATTTT. Complete variable domain (other parts from reference TRBV7-8 and TRBJ1-5): GAGVSQSPRYKVAKRGQDVALRCDPISGHVSLFWYQQALGQGPEFLTYFQNEAQLDKSGLPSDRFFAERPEGSVSTLKIQRTQQEDSAVYLCASSLGTGGYQPQHFGDGTRLSIL.

This chain connects TRBV7-9 to TRBJ1-2; D not resolved. The CDR3 runs 13 residues. V lost 5 bases and J lost 7, with 14 bases in between. CDR1 is SEHNR, CDR2 FQNEAQ, per germline (reference sequence). Here the CDR3 reads CASSPHVKAGYTF. The CDR3 DNA is TGTGCCAGCAGCCCCCACGTTAAGGCTGGCTACACCTTC.

This clone was counted once. The chain joins TRBV6-6 to TRBJ2-1, with 7 positions matching TRBD2. CDR3 size: 16 residues. Germline-derived CDR1 and CDR2 are MNHNY and SVGAGI (reference sequence). The junction had 14 bases not matched to a gene; V was cut back by 0 bases and J by 12 bases. CDR3 bases: TGTGCCAGCAGTTACTCGCAGCGGGATACCCCCACCCGGCAGTTCTTC. It specifies CASSYSQRDTPTRQFF.

The chain is built from TRBV13 and TRBJ2-2, with 8 bases identical to TRBD1. This CDR3 contains 15 residues. Germline V CDR1 and CDR2: PRHDT, FYEKMQ (reference sequence). V lost 5 bases to trimming and J lost 4 bases; unmatched junction nucleotides: 6. The CDR3 nucleotides are TGTGCCAGCAGCCTCAGGGGGCGCGGCACCGGGGAGCTGTTTTTT. The encoded protein is CASSLRGRGTGELFF.

This clone was recorded once. Other DNA sequences in this sample translate to the same CDR3. The gene calls are TRBV2 and TRBJ2-2, with unresolved D. V shed 3 bases and J shed 6 bases, with 2 bases lying between them. This CDR3 region has 11 residues. Germline lookup yields CDR1 SNHLY and CDR2 FYNNEI. The CDR3 here is CASSESGELFF. The CDR3 nucleotides read TGTGCCAGCAGTGAGTCCGGGGAGCTGTTTTTT. Full variable domain (missing parts from reference TRBV2 and TRBJ2-2): EPEVTQTPSHQVTQMGQEVILRCVPISNHLYFYWYRQILGQKVEFLVSFYNNEISEKSEIFDDQFSVERPDGSNFTLKIRSTKLEDSAMYFCASSESGELFFGEGSRLTVL.

The genes are TRBV19 and TRBJ2-1; D remains unclear. This CDR3 contains 13 residues. Deletions cut 5 bases from V and 4 bases from J, with 9 bases between. CDR1 is LNHDA, CDR2 SQIVND, per germline (reference sequence). The CDR3 sequence is CASSLLVYNEQFF. For the CDR3, the DNA is TGTGCCAGTAGTTTACTCGTTTACAATGAGCAGTTCTTC. The full variable domain, its missing parts supplied by reference TRBV19 and TRBJ2-1, is DGGITQSPKYLFRKEGQNVTLSCEQNLNHDAMYWYRQDPGQGLRLIYYSQIVNDFQKGDIAEGYSVSREKKESFPLTVTSAQKNPTAFYLCASSLLVYNEQFFGPGTRLTVL.